A selection of T cell receptor beta chains follows, all from one sample in a study of blood T cell repertoires in COVID-19. TCRdb's copy holds only in-frame clones and misses some; the assay was immunoSEQ multiplex PCR. The sample yields 150,000 to 200,000 clones, 92% seen once. The source material was peripheral blood. The receptors originated from a man younger than 45 with COVID-19, enrolled during active disease. The CDR3 runs from the conserved cysteine through the conserved F or W.

j_call | v_call | cdr3_aa
TRBJ2-7 | TRBV28 | CASSFLVRVREQYF
TRBJ2-1 | TRBV4-1 | CASSRSTGLNEQFF
TRBJ2-5 | TRBV27 | CASSLSVGLKETQYF
TRBJ2-2 | TRBV5-1 | CASSMTGDDTGELFF
TRBJ2-7 | TRBV7-9 | CASSASKAAEQYF
TRBJ2-3 | TRBV24-1 | CATSDSPGLAGAVTLGDTQYF
TRBJ2-5 | TRBV7-3 | CASSLTGEETQYF
TRBJ2-7 | TRBV11-2 | CASSPGTGGYEQYF
TRBJ1-5 | TRBV4-1 | CASSQVPTDNQPQHF
TRBJ2-7 | TRBV6-2/TRBV6-3 | CASSYRFPPQRNPYEQYF
TRBJ1-3 | TRBV3-1/TRBV3-2 | CASSQTPGQLTGNTIYF
TRBJ2-1 | TRBV19 | CASSPVRRRYNEQFF
TRBJ2-2 | TRBV28 | CASSSYQLAGADTGELFF
TRBJ2-3 | TRBV9 | CASSLNSRDTQYF
TRBJ2-3 | TRBV2 | CASSRDRGTDTQYF
TRBJ2-1 | TRBV6-5 | CASSYSSRGNEQFF
TRBJ2-7 | TRBV19 | CASSHGWDRADEQYF
TRBJ1-1 | TRBV28 | CASGPGQGDTEAFF
TRBJ1-2 | TRBV3-1/TRBV3-2 | CASSSRDTGKAYGYTF
TRBJ1-4 | TRBV18 | CASSPPVQGLITNEKLFF
TRBJ2-2 | TRBV11-1 | CASSPRGNGGELFF
TRBJ2-1 | TRBV9 | CASSVEGVGYNEQFF
TRBJ1-4 | TRBV19 | CASTDTLGLGEKLFF
TRBJ2-3 | TRBV3-1/TRBV3-2 | CASSEHRRGVHTQYF
TRBJ2-6 | TRBV25-1 | CASSDTSGANVLTF
TRBJ2-3 | TRBV9 | CASSARQTTDTQYF
TRBJ2-2 | TRBV12-5 | CASGSGVYTGELFF
TRBJ1-2 | TRBV7-9 | CASSPQGADYGYTF
TRBJ2-7 | TRBV9 | CASSPQGKFYKQYF
TRBJ1-1 | TRBV9 | CASSLGTGGTEAFF
TRBJ2-5 | TRBV9 | CASSVGLLAGEVEETQYF
TRBJ1-5 | TRBV24-1 | CATSDGTENQPQHF
TRBJ2-7 | TRBV28 | CASSILGTGTDYEQYF
TRBJ2-1 | TRBV18 | CASSPLPPTGDEQFF
TRBJ2-3 | TRBV3-1/TRBV3-2 | CASSARGSHRQDTQYF
TRBJ1-5 | TRBV19 | CASLRRTGTNQPQHF
TRBJ2-3 | TRBV6-4 | CASSDRLAGGMDTDTQYF
TRBJ2-1 | TRBV20-1 | CSASRVQRGNNEQFF
TRBJ2-7 | TRBV18 | CASSPAGGYEQYF
TRBJ2-5 | TRBV10-3 | CAISESQGELGTQYF
TRBJ1-2 | TRBV6-2/TRBV6-3 | CASSIGTGSDYGYTF